This T cell receptor (beta chain) was observed in a study of response to subunit inactivated influenza vaccine. General observations from the study: That few new T cells are recruited by each seasonal influenza vaccination was the authors' suggestion.

TCRdb called the RT-PCR reads again in MiXCR, with one record for every CDR3 protein. The sample has 800,000 to 1,000,000 distinct CDR3 sequences, 21% seen once. Regarding this clonotype: Its antigen is unknown.

V was trimmed by 0 bases and J by 2 bases, leaving 4 bases between them. The CDR3 loop spans 13 amino acids. Germline V lookup: CDR1 WNHNN, CDR2 SYGVQD (reference sequence). The clonotype originates from a man aged 45 to 65 who received an inactivated influenza vaccine. The sample consisted of PBMCs from blood, taken 5 days after vaccination. This rearrangement joins TRBV10-1 to TRBJ1-2; D unresolved. In nucleotides, the CDR3 is TGCGCCAGCAGTGAGTCGTCGAACTATGGCTACACCTTC. Its translation: CASSESSNYGYTF.